Included here is one T cell receptor (beta chain) sequence, with context. V was pared by 6 bases and J by 3 bases, with 11 bases of the junction left unmatched. This CDR3 spans 16 amino acids. Germline V gene sequence: CDR1 MNHEY, CDR2 SMNVEV (reference sequence). The source of the sample is a study of blood T cell repertoires in COVID-19. Looking at the study overall: T cells, B-cell-depleted T cells, or PBMCs provided the cDNA or gDNA that served as material.

Original processing methods: Estimates of nucleated cell counts were drawn from the amplification of reference gene primers. Some clones are missing from TCRdb's copy, which holds only in-frame ones; the method was immunoSEQ multiplex PCR. The V and J calls and clone size come from that table; D and trimming were worked out from the DNA. This sample has tens of thousands of clones, with about 89% found just once. Source material: peripheral blood. The receptor was derived from a man aged 55-75 years with acute or convalescent COVID-19. The J gene is TRBJ2-7, the V gene TRBV27, with TRBD1 matching 10 bases. The CDR3 DNA reads as TGTGCCAGCAGCCGAGGACAGGGGGAAATCAGCTACGAGCAGTACTTC. As protein: CASSRGQGEISYEQYF.